Listed below are T cell receptor beta chains from one sample, sequenced in a study of T cell repertoires in cytomegalovirus infection. TCRdb used MiXCR to reprocess the reads, holding one entry per CDR3 protein. The data hold some 220,000 distinct CDR3 sequences, with 12% observed a single time. Sequences were obtained from PBMCs. These TCRs come from a human donor in good health (CMV status not recorded). Some clones in this sample may be carry-over from other donors' samples. Each CDR3 is given with its conserved first and last residue. Each record gives: D gene, clone size, V gene, J gene, CDR3 DNA, CDR3 protein. D genes are given only for firm matches. Clone sizes are given selectively: once, few, many, or a class where the clone is expanded.

>.|many|TRBV7-2|TRBJ2-1
TGTGCCAGCAGCTTCAGGGCCAGCTCCTACAATGAGCAGTTCTTC
CASSFRASSYNEQFF
>TRBD2|many|TRBV7-2|TRBJ2-7
TGTGCCAGCAGCACCTCTCTAGCGGGCCGCCTATACGAGCAGTACTTC
CASSTSLAGRLYEQYF
>TRBD2|few|TRBV11-3|TRBJ2-2
TGTGCCAGCAGCTTTTCTAGCGGGGGGCTCAACACCGGGGAGCTGTTTTTT
CASSFSSGGLNTGELFF
>.|few|TRBV9|TRBJ1-6
TGTGCCAGCAGTAAAACTCAGGATAATTCACCCCTCCACTTT
CASSKTQDNSPLHF
>TRBD2|many|TRBV4-2|TRBJ2-5
TGTGCCAGCAGCCCGCTAGCGGGAATAGAAGGAGAGACCCAGTACTTC
CASSPLAGIEGETQYF
>.|many|TRBV7-3|TRBJ2-2
TGTGCCAGCAGCTTAACGCGGCGCGGGACCGGGGAGCTGTTTTTT
CASSLTRRGTGELFF
>TRBD1|many|TRBV5-1|TRBJ2-2
TGCGCCAGCAACGTCGGGACAGCGACCGGGGAGCTGTTTTTT
CASNVGTATGELFF
>TRBD2|.|TRBV7-3|TRBJ2-3
TGTGCCAGCAGCTTCGCTAGCGGGGGGGCTGATTCGCAGTATTTT
CASSFASGGADSQYF
>.|many|TRBV28|TRBJ1-5
TGTGCCAGCAGTTTGCCCGAAATATCCCAGCATTTT
CASSLPEISQHF
>TRBD2|many|TRBV7-2|TRBJ2-7
TGTGCCAGCAGCCCTAGCGGGTCTACCACCGAGCAGTACTTC
CASSPSGSTTEQYF
>TRBD1|many|TRBV6-1|TRBJ1-1
TGTGCCAGCAGGGTCACAGGGGCCGGAGGAATAACTGAAGCTTTCTTT
CASRVTGAGGITEAFF
>.|many|TRBV7-2|TRBJ2-3
TGTGCCAGCAGCTTAGATGGGTGGCAAGATACGCAGTATTTT
CASSLDGWQDTQYF
>.|few|TRBV6-1|TRBJ2-2
TGTGCCAGCAGTGGAACTTACAGGGTTTTAAACACCGGGGAGCTGTTTTTT
CASSGTYRVLNTGELFF
>.|many|TRBV6-2/TRBV6-3|TRBJ2-1
TGTGCCAGCAGTTACGGGCGGGGGCCATACAATGAGCAGTTCTTC
CASSYGRGPYNEQFF
>.|many|TRBV10-3|TRBJ1-5
TGTGCCATCAGCCGCAGGGGATCGGGAGAGCCCCAGCATTTT
CAISRRGSGEPQHF
>.|.|TRBV12-5|TRBJ2-1
TGTGCTAGCGAGAGCTACAATGAGCAGTTCTTC
CASESYNEQFF
>TRBD2|medium-sized|TRBV7-2|TRBJ2-1
TGTGCCAGCAGCTTAGCGCTAGCGGGAGAGCAGTTCTTC
CASSLALAGEQFF
>.|few|TRBV19|TRBJ2-5
TGTGCCAGTAGTAGTTCCGGGTGGGAGACCCAGTACTTC
CASSSSGWETQYF
>TRBD1|.|TRBV5-4|TRBJ2-3
TGTGCCAGCAGGAGGGACAGGGTGCAAACAGATACGCAGTATTTT
CASRRDRVQTDTQYF
>TRBD1|.|TRBV18|TRBJ1-2
TGTGCCAGCTCACCAGGAGCGGACAGGGGATCTTATGGCTACACCTTC
CASSPGADRGSYGYTF
>.|many|TRBV7-2|TRBJ2-7
TGTGCCAGCAGCCGAGGGGGGGGGACTCTAACCTACGAGCAGTACTTC
CASSRGGGTLTYEQYF
>.|many|TRBV12-3/TRBV12-4|TRBJ1-2
TGTGCCAGCAGTTACGCAGCGATTAACTATGGCTACACCTTC
CASSYAAINYGYTF
>.|many|TRBV6-2/TRBV6-3|TRBJ1-5
TGTGCCAGCAGTTACAAAAGTCTCAATCAGCCCCAGCATTTT
CASSYKSLNQPQHF
>.|.|TRBV6-2/TRBV6-3|TRBJ1-1
TGTGCCAGCAGTTACTCGACTGTCGCGAACACTGAAGCTTTCTTT
CASSYSTVANTEAFF
>.|many|TRBV7-2|TRBJ1-2
TGTGCCAGCAGCTTAGACCCGCGGGGCCTGGGGGGAAGCTATGGCTACACCTTC
CASSLDPRGLGGSYGYTF
>.|few|TRBV27|TRBJ2-1
TGTGCCAGCAGGCTGGGGGTAGCGGACTCCTACAATGAGCAGTTCTTC
CASRLGVADSYNEQFF
>.|few|TRBV7-2|TRBJ1-2
TGTGCCAGCAGCTTAGGGTCGGAGAGCTATGGCTACACCTTC
CASSLGSESYGYTF
>.|many|TRBV19|TRBJ2-7
TGTGCCAGTAGTGTAGGACTGGGGGAGCAGTACTTC
CASSVGLGEQYF
>.|many|TRBV28|TRBJ2-5
TGTGCCAGCAGTTCCCTTGGGGTACAGGGAGCAGAGACCCAGTACTTC
CASSSLGVQGAETQYF
>TRBD2|many|TRBV12-3/TRBV12-4|TRBJ2-7
TGTGCCAGCAGTTCTGCTAGCGGGATCTACGAGCAGTACTTC
CASSSASGIYEQYF
>TRBD1|many|TRBV7-2|TRBJ2-3
TGTGCCAGCAGCCGGGGCGCGACAGGGGTTTTGACAGATACGCAGTATTTT
CASSRGATGVLTDTQYF
>TRBD1|.|TRBV29-1|TRBJ2-1
TGCAGCGTTGAAGGGACAGGGTTCAACTACAATGAGCAGTTCTTC
CSVEGTGFNYNEQFF
>.|few|TRBV10-2|TRBJ2-7
TGCGCCAGCAGTGAAGTCTCCTACGAGCAGTACTTC
CASSEVSYEQYF
>.|few|TRBV19|TRBJ1-1
TGTGCCAGTAGTAACAGGGACGTCGCCCGAGCTTTCTTT
CASSNRDVARAFF
>TRBD2|few|TRBV5-1|TRBJ2-2
TGCGCCAGCAGCTTGACAGCGGGGGATTACACCGGGGAGCTGTTTTTT
CASSLTAGDYTGELFF